The sequence of this T cell receptor (beta chain) was determined in a study of T cell changes during pregnancy in multiple sclerosis. Repertoires were generated with immunoSEQ multiplex PCR, while TCRdb's copy carries only in-frame clones and drops some. Of about 50,000 clones detected, around 94% appear once; the ten largest clones hold approximately 5.5%. The specimen was CD8+ T cells from peripheral blood mononuclear cells, collected before pregnancy. The TCR sequence derives from a female donor with multiple sclerosis, enrolled in a pregnancy study.

The CDR3 loop is CASTSRRVGETQYF. As DNA, the CDR3 is TGTGCCAGCACTTCCAGGAGGGTCGGGGAGACCCAGTACTTC. The chain employs TRBV7-6 and TRBJ2-5, with D possibly matching TRBD2 (6 bases). CDR3 length equals 14 residues. Germline CDR1 SGHVS, CDR2 FNYEAQ. Between the trimmed V and J ends, which lost 7 bases and 5 bases, there was a span of 17 bases.